The T cell receptor (beta chain) under discussion was sequenced for a study of vaccination effects on CD4 cells after COVID-19. Measured with immunoSEQ multiplex PCR; TCRdb has only the in-frame clones, and not every one. The table lists about 41,000 clones, under 75% of them singletons. Before sequencing, viral peptide pools were used by the ViraFEST assay to expand antigen-specific CD4+ T cells. The culture ran for roughly 10 days before CD4+ T cells were isolated. Testing of the vaccine recipients showed negative nucleocapsid antibodies and no prior SARS-CoV-2 infection. At days 3 and 7, half of the medium was exchanged for IL-2 medium. Comment on this clone: Its target is unknown.

Sequenced here: CD4+ T cells from PBMCs cultured with HCoV-OC43 spike peptides, sampled before COVID-19 vaccination. As for subset: HCoV-OC43 spike overlapping peptide pool stimulation. This sequence was found in a human donor who received a COVID-19 vaccine.

This CDR3 is CASSLGPGGNEKLFF. As DNA, the CDR3 is TGTGCCAGCAGCCTGGGGCCTGGGGGTAATGAAAAACTGTTTTTT. The V call is TRBV9, the J call TRBJ1-4; maybe TRBD1 (5 bases). The CDR3 consists of 15 residues. Trimming left V 4 bases short and J 4 bases short, with 14 bases between. The V gene's germline CDR1 is SGDLS and CDR2 YYNGEE. Supplemented by reference TRBV9 and TRBJ1-4, the full variable domain reads DSGVTQTPKHLITATGQRVTLRCSPRSGDLSVYWYQQSLDQGLQFLIQYYNGEERAKGNILERFSAQQFPDLHSELNLSSLELGDSALYFCASSLGPGGNEKLFFGSGTQLSVL.